The 5 T cell receptor beta chains in this list originate from one sample, sequenced in a study of blood T cell repertoires in COVID-19 (dated by TCRdb to about 2020). Library prep was done by the immunoSEQ multiplex PCR assay. The immuneACCESS repertoire file appears here via TCRdb, limited to in-frame rearrangements. These files lack a portion of the clones; in checked studies, under half of the deficit traces to unresolved V genes, and the cause of the others is not known. The sample table records some 250,000 clones; about 85% of these occur just once. The ten largest clones represent 1.9% of the sample. Material for sequencing was peripheral blood. The origin of the receptors is a man aged 30-40 years who had recovered from COVID-19.

In its sample, this clone was seen once. The rearrangement uses TRBV7-9 and TRBJ2-7, with 8 nucleotides matching TRBD1. The trim removed 7 bases at V and 4 bases at J, leaving 9 bases unmatched. Germline V gives CDR1 SEHNR, CDR2 FQNEAQ (reference sequence). The CDR3 spans 14 residues. The chain's CDR3 is CASTDRTGKYEQYV. As DNA, the CDR3 is TGTGCCAGCACCGACCGGACAGGGAAATACGAGCAGTACGTC.

The V gene is TRBV14, the J gene TRBJ1-1; TRBD1 might be the D (5 bases). The V end lost 5 bases, the J end lost 4 bases, and 11 bases lay between the germline ends. The CDR3 runs to 13 residues. The germline V gene encodes CDR1 SGHDN and CDR2 FVKESK. The CDR3 sequence: CASSVGRGTEAFF. DNA of the CDR3: TGTGCCAGCAGCGTGGGGAGGGGCACTGAAGCTTTCTTT.

The chain employs TRBV5-1 and TRBJ1-1; 11 bases are a match to TRBD1. CDR1 SGHRS and CDR2 YFSETQ come from the germline V gene. Trimming removed 4 bases from V and 1 base from J; junction bases left unmatched: 9. The CDR3 length is 17 residues. CDR3: CASSGGQGDSANTEAFF. CDR3 in DNA: TGCGCCAGCAGCGGGGGACAGGGGGATTCGGCGAACACTGAAGCTTTCTTT.

V usage is TRBV4-2 and J usage is TRBJ1-2; the D gene is possibly TRBD1 (6 bases). V lost 4 bases, J lost 4 bases, and 16 bases lay in between. The germline gives CDR1 LGHNA, CDR2 YNFKEQ. The CDR3 is 15 residues long. The CDR3 sequence: CASSPPGTYSYGYTF. The CDR3 bases are TGTGCCAGCAGCCCCCCCGGGACATACAGCTATGGCTACACCTTC.

The chain uses TRBV10-3 and TRBJ1-3, with D possibly being TRBD1 (5 bases). Germline-derived CDR1 and CDR2 are ENHRY and SYGVKD. The V end lost 8 bases, the J end lost 3 bases, and 14 bases lay between the germline ends. CDR3 length: 14 amino acids. CDR3 in amino acids: CAIGPQGFGNTIYF. The CDR3 DNA reads as TGTGCCATCGGGCCGCAGGGATTTGGAAACACCATATATTTT.